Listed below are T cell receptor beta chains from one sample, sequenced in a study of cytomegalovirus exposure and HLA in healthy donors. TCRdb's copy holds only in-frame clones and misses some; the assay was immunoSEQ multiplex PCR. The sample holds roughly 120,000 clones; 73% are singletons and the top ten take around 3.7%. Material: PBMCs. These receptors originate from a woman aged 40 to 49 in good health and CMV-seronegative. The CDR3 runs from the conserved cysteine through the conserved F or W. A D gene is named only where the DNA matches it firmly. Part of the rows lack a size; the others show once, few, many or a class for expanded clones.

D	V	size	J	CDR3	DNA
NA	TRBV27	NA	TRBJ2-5	CASSLIRRETQYF	TGTGCCAGCAGTTTAATAAGGAGGGAGACCCAGTACTTC
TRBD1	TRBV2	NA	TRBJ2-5	CASKVRDRGQETQYF	TGTGCCAGCAAGGTCAGGGACAGGGGGCAAGAGACCCAGTACTTC
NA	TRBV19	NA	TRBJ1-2	CARRTVNYGYTF	TGTGCCAGGCGGACAGTTAACTATGGCTACACCTTC
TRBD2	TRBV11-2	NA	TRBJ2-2	CASSPDLSGRDTGELFF	TGTGCCAGCAGCCCAGACCTCAGCGGGAGGGACACCGGGGAGCTGTTTTTT
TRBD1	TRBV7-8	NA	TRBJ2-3	CASSLATGTDTQYF	TGTGCCAGCAGCTTAGCGACAGGGACAGATACGCAGTATTTT
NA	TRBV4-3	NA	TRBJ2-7	CASSQDAGASYEQYF	TGCGCCAGCAGCCAAGATGCGGGCGCTTCCTACGAGCAGTACTTC
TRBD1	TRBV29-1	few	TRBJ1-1	CSVSKGQENTEAFF	TGCAGCGTATCGAAGGGACAGGAGAACACTGAAGCTTTCTTT
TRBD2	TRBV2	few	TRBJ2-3	CASSAGTSGADTQYF	TGTGCCAGCAGTGCGGGGACTAGCGGAGCAGATACGCAGTATTTT
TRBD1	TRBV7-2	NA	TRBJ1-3	CASSRQGPSSGNTIYF	TGTGCCAGCAGCCGACAGGGTCCAAGCTCTGGAAACACCATATATTTT
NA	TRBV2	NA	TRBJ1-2	CASGLEYGYTF	TGTGCCAGCGGCCTGGAGTACGGCTACACCTTC
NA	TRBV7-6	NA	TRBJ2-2	CASSSDRRAGELFF	TGTGCCAGCAGCTCGGACAGAAGGGCCGGGGAGCTGTTTTTT
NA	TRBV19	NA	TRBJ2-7	CASSIALAALHEQYF	TGTGCCAGTAGTATAGCCCTTGCGGCCTTGCACGAGCAGTACTTC
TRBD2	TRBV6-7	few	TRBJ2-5	CASSYSKPGLAKETQYF	TGTGCCAGCAGTTACTCGAAACCGGGACTAGCCAAAGAGACCCAGTACTTC
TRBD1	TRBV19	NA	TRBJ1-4	CASSISQGGDEKLFF	TGTGCCAGTAGTATATCCCAGGGGGGCGATGAAAAACTGTTTTTT
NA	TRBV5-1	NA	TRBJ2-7	CASSEGTALLSYEQYF	TGCGCCAGCAGCGAAGGGACTGCTTTACTAAGCTACGAGCAGTACTTC
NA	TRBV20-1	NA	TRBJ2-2	CSALAAGELFF	TGCAGTGCCTTGGCTGCCGGGGAGCTGTTTTTT
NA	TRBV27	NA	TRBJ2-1	CASSLTSSSYNEQFF	TGTGCCAGCAGTTTAACGTCTAGCTCCTACAATGAGCAGTTCTTC
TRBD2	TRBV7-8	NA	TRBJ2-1	CASSSKRAGPSRNEQFF	TGTGCCAGCAGCTCCAAAAGAGCGGGGCCTTCAAGAAATGAGCAGTTCTTC
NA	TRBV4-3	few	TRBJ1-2	CASSPRGGVGGYTF	TGCGCCAGCAGCCCTCGGGGGGGAGTGGGAGGCTACACCTTC
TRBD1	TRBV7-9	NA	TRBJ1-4	CAGSSTGAWEKLFF	TGTGCCGGCAGCTCGACAGGGGCTTGGGAAAAACTGTTTTTT
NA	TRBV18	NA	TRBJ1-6	CASSPQDSNSPLHF	TGTGCCAGCTCACCACAGGACAGTAATTCACCCCTCCACTTT
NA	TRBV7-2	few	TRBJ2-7	CASSLATGHKDSYEQYF	TGTGCCAGCAGCTTAGCGACGGGACACAAGGACTCCTACGAGCAGTACTTC
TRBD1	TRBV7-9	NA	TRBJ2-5	CASSHPGQQETQYF	TGTGCCAGCAGCCACCCGGGACAGCAAGAGACCCAGTACTTC
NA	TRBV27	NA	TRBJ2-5	CASSPTGSPSRAETQYF	TGTGCCAGCAGCCCGACCGGGTCCCCCTCACGAGCGGAGACCCAGTACTTC
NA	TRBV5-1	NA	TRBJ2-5	CAPKDSYQETQYF	TGCGCCCCCAAGGACAGTTACCAAGAGACCCAGTACTTC
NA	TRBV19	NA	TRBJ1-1	CASSMGQGYTEAFF	TGTGCCAGTAGTATGGGGCAGGGGTACACTGAAGCTTTCTTT
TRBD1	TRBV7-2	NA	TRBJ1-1	CASSLEGTVNTEAFF	TGTGCCAGCAGCTTAGAAGGGACAGTGAACACTGAAGCTTTCTTT
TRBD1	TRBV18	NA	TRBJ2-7	CASSLGTGTPSEQYF	TGTGCCAGCTCACTTGGGACAGGTACTCCCTCTGAGCAGTACTTC
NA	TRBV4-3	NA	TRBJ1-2	CASSQDRGGGAYSNYGYTF	TGCGCCAGCAGCCAAGATAGGGGGGGCGGGGCCTACTCTAACTATGGCTACACCTTC
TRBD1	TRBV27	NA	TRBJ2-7	CASSLFAPTGGVYEQYF	TGTGCCAGCAGTCTATTTGCCCCGACAGGGGGAGTCTACGAGCAGTACTTC
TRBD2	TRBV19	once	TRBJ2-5	CASSGRTSDAETQYF	TGTGCCAGTAGTGGGCGGACTAGCGATGCGGAGACCCAGTACTTC